This T cell receptor beta chain is from a study of response to subunit inactivated influenza vaccine. TCRdb re-called the RT-PCR reads through MiXCR, storing one row per CDR3 protein. Altogether about 830,000 distinct CDR3 sequences are present, about 18% being singletons, with the ten largest covering around 9.9%. The origin of this receptor is a man aged 50 or older who received an inactivated influenza vaccine. This sample comprised PBMCs from blood, obtained 4 to 6 days after vaccination.

The CDR3: CASSQPPRDTQYF. The CDR3 DNA follows: TGCGCCAGCAGCCAACCGCCCAGGGATACGCAGTATTTT. The V call is TRBV5-1, the J call TRBJ2-3; no clear D. The CDR3 extends over 13 amino acids. The V and J ends lost 4 bases and 6 bases respectively, with 12 bases between them. CDR1 and CDR2 from the germline V gene are SGHRS and YFSETQ.